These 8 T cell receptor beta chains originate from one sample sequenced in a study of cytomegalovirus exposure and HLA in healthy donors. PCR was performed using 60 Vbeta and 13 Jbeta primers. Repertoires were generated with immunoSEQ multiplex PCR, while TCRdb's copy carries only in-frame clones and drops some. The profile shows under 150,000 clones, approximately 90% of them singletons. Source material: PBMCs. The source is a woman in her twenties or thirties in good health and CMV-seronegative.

In nucleotides, the CDR3 is TGTGCCAGCAGTTTTTCCCCGACAGCGACCTTAAGGACACCCCTCCACTTT. Encoded protein: CASSFSPTATLRTPLHF. The J gene is TRBJ1-6, the V gene TRBV28; D perhaps matches TRBD1 (5 bases). CDR1 is MDHEN and CDR2 is SYDVKM in the germline V gene. The CDR3 has 17 amino acids. V dropped 3 bases and J dropped 11 bases, with 23 bases sitting between them.

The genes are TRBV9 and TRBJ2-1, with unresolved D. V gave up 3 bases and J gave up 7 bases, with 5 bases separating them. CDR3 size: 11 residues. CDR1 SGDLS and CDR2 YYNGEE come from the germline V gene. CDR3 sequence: CASSAENEQFF. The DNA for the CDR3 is TGTGCCAGCAGCGCGGAGAATGAGCAGTTCTTC.

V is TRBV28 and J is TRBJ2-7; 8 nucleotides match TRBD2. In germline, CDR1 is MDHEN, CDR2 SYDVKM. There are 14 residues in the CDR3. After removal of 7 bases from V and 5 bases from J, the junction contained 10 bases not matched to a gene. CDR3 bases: TGTGCCAGCAAAGACACGGGAGGGGACCACGAGCAGTACTTC. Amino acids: CASKDTGGDHEQYF. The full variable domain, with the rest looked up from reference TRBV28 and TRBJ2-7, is DVKVTQSSRYLVKRTGEKVFLECVQDMDHENMFWYRQDPGLGLRLIYFSYDVKMKEKGDIPEGYSVSREKKERFSLILESASTNQTSMYLCASKDTGGDHEQYFGPGTRLTVT.

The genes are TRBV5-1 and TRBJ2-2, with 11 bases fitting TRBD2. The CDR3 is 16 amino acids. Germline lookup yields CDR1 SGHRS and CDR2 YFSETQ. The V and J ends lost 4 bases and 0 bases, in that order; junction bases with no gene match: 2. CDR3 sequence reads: CASSIAGGANTGELFF. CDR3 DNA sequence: TGCGCCAGCAGCATAGCGGGGGGGGCGAACACCGGGGAGCTGTTTTTT. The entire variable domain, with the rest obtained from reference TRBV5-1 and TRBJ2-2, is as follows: KAGVTQTPRYLIKTRGQQVTLSCSPISGHRSVSWYQQTPGQGLQFLFEYFSETQRNKGNFPGRFSGRQFSNSRSEMNVSTLELGDSALYLCASSIAGGANTGELFFGEGSRLTVL.

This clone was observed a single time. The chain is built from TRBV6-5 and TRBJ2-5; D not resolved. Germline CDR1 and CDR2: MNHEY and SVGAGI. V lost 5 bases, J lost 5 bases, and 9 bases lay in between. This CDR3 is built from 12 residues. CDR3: CASSAGWETQYF. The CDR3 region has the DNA TGTGCCAGCAGTGCCGGGTGGGAGACCCAGTACTTC.

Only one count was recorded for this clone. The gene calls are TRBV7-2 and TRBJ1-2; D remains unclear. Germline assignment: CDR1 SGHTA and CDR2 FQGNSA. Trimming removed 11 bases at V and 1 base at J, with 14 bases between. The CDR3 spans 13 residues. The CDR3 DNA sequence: TGTGCCGGAGCCGCGAGTTTTAACTATGGCTACACCTTC. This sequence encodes CAGAASFNYGYTF. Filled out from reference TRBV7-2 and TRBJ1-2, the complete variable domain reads GAGVSQSPSNKVTEKGKDVELRCDPISGHTALYWYRQSLGQGLEFLIYFQGNSAPDKSGLPSDRFSAERTGGSVSTLTIQRTQQEDSAVYLCAGAASFNYGYTFGSGTRLTVV.

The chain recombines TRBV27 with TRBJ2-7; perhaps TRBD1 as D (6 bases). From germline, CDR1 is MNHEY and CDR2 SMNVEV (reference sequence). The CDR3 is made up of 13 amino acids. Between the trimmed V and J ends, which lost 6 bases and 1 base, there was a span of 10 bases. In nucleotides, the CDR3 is TGTGCCAGCAGCCGACAGGCTTCCTACGAGCAGTACTTC. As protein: CASSRQASYEQYF.

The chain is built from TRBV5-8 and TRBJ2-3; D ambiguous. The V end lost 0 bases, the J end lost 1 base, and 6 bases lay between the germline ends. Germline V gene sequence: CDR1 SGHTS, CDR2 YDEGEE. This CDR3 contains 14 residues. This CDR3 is CASSLGVGTDTQYF. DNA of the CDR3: TGTGCCAGCAGCTTGGGCGTCGGCACAGATACGCAGTATTTT.